The sequence of this TCR beta chain was determined in a study of PD-1 blockade in classical Hodgkin lymphoma. On the study more broadly: Patients in the cohort were put on intravenous nivolumab, 3 mg/kg every 2 weeks. General study results and limits: Healthy donors reportedly exceeded newly diagnosed patients in baseline TCR diversity.

As for time point: cycle 4 day 1 (C4D1), after six to seven weeks of nivolumab. Following autologous stem cell transplantation, relapse occurred in every patient, and exposure to brentuximab vedotin varied. The CDR3 runs 14 residues. The V and J ends lost 0 bases and 5 bases respectively, with 10 bases between them. Germline CDR1 SGHTA, CDR2 FQGTGA. Libraries were prepared by immunoSEQ multiplex PCR; TCRdb keeps only in-frame clonotypes and omits some of them. The sample records 80,000 to 95,000 clones, over 80% being singletons. In regard to this clone: Its matching antigen is unknown.

This TCR came from a human donor with classical Hodgkin lymphoma. Sequencing was performed on peripheral blood mononuclear cells (PBMCs), taken before the fourth cycle of nivolumab. This chain links TRBV7-3 with TRBJ2-5; TRBD2 is a possible D gene (5 bases). CDR3 nucleotide sequence: TGTGCCAGCAGCTTAACCCCGGGAATTGAGACCCAGTACTTC. This sequence encodes CASSLTPGIETQYF.